This T cell receptor (beta chain) derives from a study of blood T cells in healthy people across ages (dated by TCRdb to between 2015 and 2016). In terms of the full investigation: In model experiments, roughly one uniquely barcoded TCR beta cDNA molecule per two T cells was captured by template switching. Using deep sequencing normalized with unique cDNA molecular identifiers, the study measured how TCR beta repertoire diversity changes with age. The donors were divided into four age groups: young (average around 17 years), middle-aged (about 40), aged (about 61) and long-lived (approximately 74). Donors of different ages were randomly distributed across sequencing lanes to avoid experimental bias. The study analyzed two additional independent replicas of 1 million unique cDNA reads from the same blood draw for two donors, one aged 18 to 29 and one aged 80 or older.

The germline V gene sets CDR1 to SGHTA and CDR2 to FQGNSA. Between the V and J ends, shortened by 7 bases and 5 bases respectively, the junction contains 18 bases. The CDR3, cysteine through phenylalanine, is 15 amino acids long. The entry retains the CDR3 DNA only, 45 bases that are in frame from base 1. Systemically healthy Caucasian individuals from Russia, 39 in total and aged about 6 to 90 years, were included as donors. About 9.6 milliliters of peripheral blood were collected from each donor into EDTA-treated Vacutainer tubes. Ficoll-Paque density-gradient centrifugation was used to isolate PBMCs, with at least 7 million per sample. Total RNA was extracted from PBMCs with Trizol reagent, with at least 5.5 micrograms obtained per sample. Naive CD45RAhigh/CD27high T cell percentages were measured by flow cytometry on a PBMC aliquot from every donor. Points the paper makes about the study in general: As age increased, observed TCR beta diversity per million T cells dropped in a roughly linear way, and a significant reduction was already evident by age approximately 40. Estimates of total diversity based on one million sequenced T cells were regarded as lower bounds and as underestimates. Because the CMV infection status of the donors was unknown, age-related changes in expanded clonotypes may potentially have been confounded. Because profiling used bulk unsorted PBMCs, naive and antigen-experienced compartments could not be compared conclusively. There was a strong correlation between observed TCR beta diversity and the percentage of naive T cells measured by flow cytometry. Compared with the aged group, more naive CD4+ T cells, fewer expanded clones and increased TCR diversity were shown by the long-lived group, suggesting age selection.

The library was prepared using 5' RACE. TCRdb shows the sequencer as Illumina HiSeq 2500. A second PCR of roughly 7 to 12 cycles was performed with a sample-barcoded 5' primer and a J-beta primer mix. Each TCR beta cDNA molecule received a unique molecular identifier from a template-switch 5' adaptor carrying 12 random nucleotides. Each sample yielded at least 2.5 million CDR3-containing paired-end reads. First-strand cDNA was synthesized from all RNA with the Mint cDNA synthesis kit, primed by a TRBC-specific oligonucleotide. After uracil-DNA glycosylase treatment, a first 18-cycle PCR used universal primers M1SS and BC2_uni_R on all cDNA. Processing in the source paper ran as follows. For normalization, 1 million high-quality reads were randomly selected from each sample, with every read carrying a distinct molecular identifier. Instead of being binned into consensus sequences, reads that shared molecular identifiers were thrown out. MiTCR, with a Q25 quality threshold and the strictest error-elimination algorithm, was used for CDR3 identification, clonotype clustering and error correction. A nonparametric unseen species model with Euler transformation was used to estimate lower-bound total TCR beta diversity. TCRdb trimmed the raw reads at Q25, called clones with MiXCR and kept productive beta chains. CDR3 protein duplicates are merged, each entry listing the most common genes and DNA. None of the V and J calls come from the authors' own analysis; TCRdb made them. Counted in this sample were hundreds of thousands of distinct CDR3 sequences; 58% of them appeared once. Around 37% of the sample lies in the top ten.

As concerns this clonotype: Its antigen remains unidentified. No per-base quality is available; no much larger clone lies one base away.

The chain employs TRBV7-2 and TRBJ2-1, with TRBD2 as a weak D call on 5 bases. Material: blood. This clonotype originated in a man aged 60 to 69 in good health. The nucleotide sequence reads as follows: TGTGCCAGCACCACCGGGGTCTACAAGAACAATGAGCAGTTCTTC. It codes for CASTTGVYKNNEQFF. Here the CDR3 is joined to the reference TRBV7-2 and TRBJ2-1 genes, and the full variable domain is: GAGVSQSPSNKVTEKGKDVELRCDPISGHTALYWYRQSLGQGLEFLIYFQGNSAPDKSGLPSDRFSAERTGGSVSTLTIQRTQQEDSAVYLCASTTGVYKNNEQFFGPGTRLTVL.